This T cell receptor (beta chain) stems from a study of T cells of healthy individuals. CDR3 length equals 14 residues. CDR1 and CDR2 (germline): DFQATT, SNEGSKA (reference sequence). The V end lost 0 bases, the J end lost 8 bases, and 11 bases lay between the germline ends. TCRdb analysed the 5' RACE reads with MiXCR anew, one entry per CDR3 protein. The repertoire holds tens of thousands of distinct CDR3 sequences, roughly 17% seen once, with roughly 4.7% in the top ten. This clonotype was detected ten times or more. This TCR was sampled from a human donor in good health. The chain has TRBV20-1 and TRBJ1-6; D is uncertain. The CDR3 sequence is CSARERRVHSPLHF. The CDR3 DNA is TGCAGTGCTAGAGAGAGAAGGGTGCATTCACCCCTCCACTTT.